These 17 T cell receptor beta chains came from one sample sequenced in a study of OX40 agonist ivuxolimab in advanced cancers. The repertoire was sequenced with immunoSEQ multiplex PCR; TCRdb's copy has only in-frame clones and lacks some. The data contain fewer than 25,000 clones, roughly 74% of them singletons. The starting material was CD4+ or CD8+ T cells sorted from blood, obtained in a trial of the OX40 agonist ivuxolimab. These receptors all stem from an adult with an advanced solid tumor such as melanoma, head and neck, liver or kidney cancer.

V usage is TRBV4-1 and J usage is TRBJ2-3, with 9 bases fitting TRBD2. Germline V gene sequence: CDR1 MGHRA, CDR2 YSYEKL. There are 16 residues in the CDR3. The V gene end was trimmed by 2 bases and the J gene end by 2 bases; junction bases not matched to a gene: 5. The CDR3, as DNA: TGCGCCAGCAGCCAATACCCTAGCGGGAACACAGATACGCAGTATTTT. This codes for CASSQYPSGNTDTQYF.

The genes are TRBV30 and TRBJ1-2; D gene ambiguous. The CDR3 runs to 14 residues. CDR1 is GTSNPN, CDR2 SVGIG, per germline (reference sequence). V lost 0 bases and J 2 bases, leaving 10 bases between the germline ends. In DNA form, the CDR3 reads TGTGCCTGGAGTGTACTCTCGACAAACTATGGCTACACCTTC. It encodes CAWSVLSTNYGYTF.

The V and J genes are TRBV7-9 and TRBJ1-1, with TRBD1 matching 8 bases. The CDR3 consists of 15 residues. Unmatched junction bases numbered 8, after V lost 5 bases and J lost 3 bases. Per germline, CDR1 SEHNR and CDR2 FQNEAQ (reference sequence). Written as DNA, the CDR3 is TGTGCCAGCAGCGATACCGGGACAGGAGACACTGAAGCTTTCTTT. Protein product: CASSDTGTGDTEAFF.

This CDR3 is CASTDPSVNTEAFF. The CDR3, as DNA: TGTGCCAGCACCGACCCAAGTGTGAACACTGAAGCTTTCTTT. The chain joins TRBV27 to TRBJ1-1, with D hard to call. Germline-derived CDR1 and CDR2 are MNHEY and SMNVEV (reference sequence). The CDR3 contains 14 residues. The ends were cut back, 7 bases at V and 0 bases at J, with 12 bases in the middle.

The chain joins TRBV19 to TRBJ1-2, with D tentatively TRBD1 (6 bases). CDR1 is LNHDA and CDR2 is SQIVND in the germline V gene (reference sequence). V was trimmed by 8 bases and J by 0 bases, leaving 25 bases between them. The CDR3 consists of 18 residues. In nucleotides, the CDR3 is TGTGCCAGTCAACCTCCCGGACAGCATCATGCCTCTAACTATGGCTACACCTTC. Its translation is CASQPPGQHHASNYGYTF.

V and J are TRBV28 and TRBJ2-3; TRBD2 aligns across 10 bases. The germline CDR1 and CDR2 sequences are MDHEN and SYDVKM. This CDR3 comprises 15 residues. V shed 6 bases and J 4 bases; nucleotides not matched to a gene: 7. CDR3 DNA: TGTGCCAGCAGGAGGACTAGCGGACGGGCAGATACGCAGTATTTT. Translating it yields CASRRTSGRADTQYF. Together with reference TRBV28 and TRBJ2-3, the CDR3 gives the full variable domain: DVKVTQSSRYLVKRTGEKVFLECVQDMDHENMFWYRQDPGLGLRLIYFSYDVKMKEKGDIPEGYSVSREKKERFSLILESASTNQTSMYLCASRRTSGRADTQYFGPGTRLTVL.

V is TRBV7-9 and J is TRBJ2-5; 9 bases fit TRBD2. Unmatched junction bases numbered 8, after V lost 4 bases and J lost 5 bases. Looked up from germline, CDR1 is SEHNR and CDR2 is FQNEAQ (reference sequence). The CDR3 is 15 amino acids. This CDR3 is CASSSYSGRGETQYF. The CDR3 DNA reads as TGTGCCAGCAGCTCTTATAGCGGGAGAGGGGAGACCCAGTACTTC.

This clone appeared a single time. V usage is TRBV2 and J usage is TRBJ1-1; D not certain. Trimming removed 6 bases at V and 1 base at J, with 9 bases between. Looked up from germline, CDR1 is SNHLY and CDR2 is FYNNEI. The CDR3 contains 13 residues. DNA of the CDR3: TGTGCCAGCAGCCAACCAGGGAACACTGAAGCTTTCTTT. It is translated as CASSQPGNTEAFF.

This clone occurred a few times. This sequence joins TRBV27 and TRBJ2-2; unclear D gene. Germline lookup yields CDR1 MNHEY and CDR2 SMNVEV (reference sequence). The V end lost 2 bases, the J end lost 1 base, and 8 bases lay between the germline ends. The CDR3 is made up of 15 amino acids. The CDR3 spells CASSLTQLNTGELFF. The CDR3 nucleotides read TGTGCCAGCAGTTTAACCCAACTGAACACCGGGGAGCTGTTTTTT.

The CDR3 region is CSVQPGQGPEQYF. CDR3 nucleotides: TGCAGCGTTCAACCGGGACAGGGACCCGAGCAGTACTTC. The chain recombines TRBV29-1 with TRBJ2-7, with 9 positions matching TRBD1. The CDR3 covers 13 residues. V lost 5 bases and J lost 6; bases outside the gene matches: 8. The V gene's germline CDR1 is SQVTM and CDR2 ANQGSEA.

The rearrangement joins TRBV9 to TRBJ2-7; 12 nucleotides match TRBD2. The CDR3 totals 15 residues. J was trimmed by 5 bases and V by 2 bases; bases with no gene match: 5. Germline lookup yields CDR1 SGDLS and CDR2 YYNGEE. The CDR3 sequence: CASSVGTSGFHEQYF. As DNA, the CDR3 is TGTGCCAGCAGCGTTGGGACTAGCGGGTTCCACGAGCAGTACTTC.

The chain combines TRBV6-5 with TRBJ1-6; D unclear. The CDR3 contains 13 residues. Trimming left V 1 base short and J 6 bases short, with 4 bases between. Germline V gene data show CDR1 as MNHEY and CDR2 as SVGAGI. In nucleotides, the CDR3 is TGTGCCAGCAGTTACTTGGGTAATTCACCCCTCCACTTT. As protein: CASSYLGNSPLHF.

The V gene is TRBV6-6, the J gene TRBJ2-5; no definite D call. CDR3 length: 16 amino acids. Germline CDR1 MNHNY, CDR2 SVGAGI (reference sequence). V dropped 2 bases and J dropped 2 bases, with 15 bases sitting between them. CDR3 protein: CASSYTISGTQETQYF. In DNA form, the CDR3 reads TGTGCCAGCAGTTACACCATATCAGGAACTCAAGAGACCCAGTACTTC.

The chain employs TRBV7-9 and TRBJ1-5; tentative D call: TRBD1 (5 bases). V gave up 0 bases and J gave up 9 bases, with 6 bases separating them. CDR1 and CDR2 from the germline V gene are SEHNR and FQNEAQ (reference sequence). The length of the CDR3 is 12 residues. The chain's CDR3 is CASSLAQGPQHF. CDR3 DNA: TGTGCCAGCAGCTTAGCGCAGGGGCCCCAGCATTTT.

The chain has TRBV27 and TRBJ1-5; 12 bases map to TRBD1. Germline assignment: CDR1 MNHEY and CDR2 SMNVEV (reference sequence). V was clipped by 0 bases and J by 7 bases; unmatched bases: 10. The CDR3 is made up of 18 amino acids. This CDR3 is CASSLSGPGQGAWQPQHF. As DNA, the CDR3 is TGTGCCAGCAGTTTATCGGGTCCGGGACAGGGGGCTTGGCAGCCCCAGCATTTT.

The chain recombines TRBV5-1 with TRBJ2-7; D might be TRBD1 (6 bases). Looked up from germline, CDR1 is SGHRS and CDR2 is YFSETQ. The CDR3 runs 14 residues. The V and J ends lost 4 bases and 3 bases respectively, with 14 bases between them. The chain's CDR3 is CASSVSGTLYEQYF. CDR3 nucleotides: TGCGCCAGCAGCGTCTCCGGGACACTCTACGAGCAGTACTTC.

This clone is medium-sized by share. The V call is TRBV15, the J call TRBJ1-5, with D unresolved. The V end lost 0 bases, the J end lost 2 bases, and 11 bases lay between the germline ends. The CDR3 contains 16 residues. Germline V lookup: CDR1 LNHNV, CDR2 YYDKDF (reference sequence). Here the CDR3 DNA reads TGTGCCACCAGCAGAGATACGGGCATAGGCAATCAGCCCCAGCATTTT. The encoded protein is CATSRDTGIGNQPQHF. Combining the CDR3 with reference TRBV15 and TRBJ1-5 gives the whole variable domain DAMVIQNPRYQVTQFGKPVTLSCSQTLNHNVMYWYQQKSSQAPKLLFHYYDKDFNNEADTPDNFQSRRPNTSFCFLDIRSPGLGDTAMYLCATSRDTGIGNQPQHFGDGTRLSIL.